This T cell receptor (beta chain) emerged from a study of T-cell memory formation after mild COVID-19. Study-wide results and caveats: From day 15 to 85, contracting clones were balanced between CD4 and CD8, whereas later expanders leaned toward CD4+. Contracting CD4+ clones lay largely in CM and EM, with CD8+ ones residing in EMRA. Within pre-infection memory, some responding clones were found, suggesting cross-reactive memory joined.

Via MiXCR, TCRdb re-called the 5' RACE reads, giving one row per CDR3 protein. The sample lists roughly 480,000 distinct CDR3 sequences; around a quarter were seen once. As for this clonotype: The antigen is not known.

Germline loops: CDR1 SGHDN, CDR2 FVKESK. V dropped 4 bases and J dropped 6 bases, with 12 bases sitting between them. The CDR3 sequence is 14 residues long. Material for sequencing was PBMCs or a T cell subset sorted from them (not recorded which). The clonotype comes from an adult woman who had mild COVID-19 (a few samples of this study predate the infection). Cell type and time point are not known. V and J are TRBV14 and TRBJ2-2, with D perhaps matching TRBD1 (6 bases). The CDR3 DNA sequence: TGTGCCAGCAGCCGGCAGGGGTACTCCGGGGAGCTGTTTTTT. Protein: CASSRQGYSGELFF.